A single sample is the source of the 31 T cell receptor beta chains below, sequenced in a study of blood T cell repertoires in COVID-19. The assay was immunoSEQ multiplex PCR, and TCRdb's table has in-frame clones only and misses some. Of under 50,000 clones detected, roughly 80% appear once; the ten largest clones hold less than 4.5%. The sample was peripheral blood. All receptors derive from a man aged 50 to 60 with active COVID-19.

The chain joins TRBV27 to TRBJ2-5; 8 bases align to TRBD2. The CDR3 is 14 amino acids. Germline trimming cut 10 bases from V and 4 bases from J; bases unmatched to any gene: 11. The germline CDR1 and CDR2 sequences are MNHEY and SMNVEV (reference sequence). Here the CDR3 reads CATSRGDRRETQYF. In DNA form, the CDR3 reads TGTGCCACCTCGCGGGGGGATAGGAGAGAGACCCAGTACTTC.

The chain uses TRBV11-2 and TRBJ2-5, with D perhaps matching TRBD1 (5 bases). The germline V gene encodes CDR1 SGHAT and CDR2 FQNNGV. The V end lost 2 bases, the J end lost 1 base, and 11 bases lay between the germline ends. The CDR3 sequence is 15 residues long. CDR3: CASSLQPGLQETQYF. The CDR3 DNA follows: TGTGCCAGCAGCTTACAACCAGGGCTCCAAGAGACCCAGTACTTC.

The chain is built from TRBV10-3 and TRBJ2-5; D might be TRBD2 (7 bases). The V and J ends lost 11 bases and 5 bases respectively, with 15 bases between them. The CDR3 is made up of 12 amino acids. Germline V lookup: CDR1 ENHRY, CDR2 SYGVKD. The CDR3 loop reads CAAGGGRETQYF. Here the CDR3 DNA reads TGTGCCGCAGGCGGGGGCAGGGAGACCCAGTACTTC.

This clone was picked up a small number of times. The chain is built from TRBV5-1 and TRBJ2-7; 9 nucleotides align to TRBD1. The CDR3 covers 17 residues. CDR1 and CDR2 (germline): SGHRS, YFSETQ. Germline trimming cut 4 bases from V and 3 bases from J; bases unmatched to any gene: 14. The CDR3 DNA follows: TGCGCCAGCAGCCCTATAGTGGGGGTGGGACAGGGCTACGAGCAGTACTTC. It encodes CASSPIVGVGQGYEQYF.

The V call is TRBV15, the J call TRBJ1-2; D gene unclear. In germline, CDR1 is LNHNV, CDR2 YYDKDF (reference sequence). The ends were cut back, 3 bases at V and 6 bases at J, with 14 bases in the middle. This CDR3 is 14 amino acids long. The DNA of the CDR3 is TGTGCCACCAGCAGCTCACCCCCGAGGGATGGCTACACCTTC. The encoded protein is CATSSSPPRDGYTF.

The chain links TRBV6-5 to TRBJ1-5; 8 bases are shared with TRBD1. The CDR3 totals 15 residues. Germline V gives CDR1 MNHEY, CDR2 SVGAGI. J lost 7 bases, V lost 3 bases, and 8 bases had no gene match. In DNA form, the CDR3 reads TGTGCCAGCAGTTATACCAGGGGGCGAGGGCAGCCCCAGCATTTT. It yields the protein CASSYTRGRGQPQHF.

The CDR3: CASSRTGGLETQYF. CDR3 nucleotides: TGTGCCAGCAGCCGGACAGGGGGCTTGGAGACCCAGTACTTC. The rearrangement uses TRBV3-1 (or the pseudogene TRBV3-2) and TRBJ2-5; 11 bases align to TRBD1. The J segment lost 5 bases and the V segment lost 4 bases, leaving 3 bases of the junction unmatched. The CDR3 consists of 14 residues. Germline CDR1 LGHDT, CDR2 YNNKEL (reference sequence).

CDR3 residues: CATRISDSYNEQFF. DNA for the CDR3: TGTGCCACCAGGATCAGTGATTCATACAATGAGCAGTTCTTC. The V gene is TRBV6-5, the J gene TRBJ2-1; D remains ambiguous. V gave up 10 bases and J gave up 4 bases, with 17 bases separating them. The germline V gene encodes CDR1 MNHEY and CDR2 SVGAGI. The CDR3 sequence is 14 residues long.

The chain has TRBV19 and TRBJ1-1; D remains unclear. CDR1 and CDR2 from the germline V gene are LNHDA and SQIVND (reference sequence). The V end was cut by 5 bases, the J end by 6 bases, with 13 bases between. This CDR3 has 13 residues. The CDR3 nucleotides read TGTGCCAGTAGTGTGGGGAGCAAATCTGAAGCTTTCTTT. This translates into CASSVGSKSEAFF.

The CDR3 loop reads CASSEQVGTGGEKLFF. CDR3 DNA sequence: TGTGCCAGCAGTGAACAGGTTGGGACCGGGGGTGAAAAACTGTTTTTT. The rearrangement links TRBV6-1 to TRBJ1-4; TRBD1 is a possible D gene (5 bases). V lost 2 bases to trimming and J lost 7 bases, with 17 bases between them. This CDR3 is built from 16 residues. Germline assignment: CDR1 MNHNS and CDR2 SASEGT.

The chain combines TRBV5-1 with TRBJ2-1; 7 bases map to TRBD1. The CDR3 is 13 residues long. Germline CDR1 reads SGHRS; CDR2 reads YFSETQ. The V segment lost 3 bases and the J segment 9 bases; nucleotides outside the gene matches: 6. The CDR3 here is CASSSQQGSEQFF. In nucleotides, the CDR3 is TGCGCCAGCAGCTCGCAACAGGGGAGTGAGCAGTTCTTC.

V is TRBV6-2 or TRBV6-3 and J is TRBJ1-6; weak D call: TRBD1 (6 bases). V was trimmed by 6 bases and J by 2 bases, leaving 20 bases between them. This CDR3 region has 18 residues. CDR1 is MNHEY, CDR2 SVGEGT, per germline. The CDR3 coding sequence is TGTGCCAGCAGCCACCCCGGGAGGGGGTTCGCCTATAATTCACCCCTCCACTTT. This sequence encodes CASSHPGRGFAYNSPLHF.

The V and J genes are TRBV11-3 and TRBJ2-2; D perhaps matches TRBD2 (6 bases). V was clipped by 7 bases and J by 3 bases, with 18 bases between them. This CDR3 comprises 16 residues. The germline V gene has CDR1 SGHNT and CDR2 YENEEA. The CDR3: CASTRGIGLYTGELFF. CDR3 nucleotide sequence: TGTGCCAGCACCCGGGGGATAGGGTTGTACACCGGGGAGCTGTTTTTT.

For this clone: The sample has other DNA sequences that encode this CDR3 too. The V call is TRBV28, the J call TRBJ1-6, with a tentative D call TRBD1 (5 bases). Germline CDR1 is MDHEN and CDR2 is SYDVKM. V was cut by 6 bases and J by 10 bases, with 16 bases left in between. This CDR3 region has 14 residues. The CDR3 coding sequence is TGTGCCAGCAGCCCACCCCAGGGAAGGTCACCCCTCCACTTT. Its protein is CASSPPQGRSPLHF.

The chain employs TRBV4-2 and TRBJ1-2; D gene ambiguous. The CDR3 has 16 amino acids. Germline assignment: CDR1 LGHNA and CDR2 YNFKEQ. Trimming took off 0 bases at V and 4 bases at J, with 15 bases between the two ends. The CDR3 sequence is CASSQERKPDFYGYTF. The CDR3 coding sequence is TGTGCCAGCAGCCAAGAAAGGAAGCCTGACTTCTATGGCTACACCTTC.

The CDR3, as DNA: TGTGCCAGCAGCCAAGATGGAACTCTAGCGGGGGCAGATACGCAGTATTTT. Translated, it gives CASSQDGTLAGADTQYF. The chain employs TRBV14 and TRBJ2-3, with 10 bases fitting TRBD2. This CDR3 contains 17 residues. Trimming at V came to 0 bases and at J to 4 bases, leaving 7 bases not matched to a gene. Germline values: CDR1 SGHDN, CDR2 FVKESK.

This clone counts as medium-sized. J is TRBJ1-1 and V is TRBV19; D perhaps matches TRBD1 (6 bases). Germline lookup yields CDR1 LNHDA and CDR2 SQIVND (reference sequence). The CDR3 has 13 amino acids. V gave up 8 bases and J gave up 1 base, with 11 bases separating them. CDR3 DNA: TGTGCCAGTCAACAGGGAGCGAACACTGAAGCTTTCTTT. Protein sequence: CASQQGANTEAFF.

The V and J genes are TRBV12-5 and TRBJ1-1; D is possibly TRBD1 (5 bases). Germline V gene sequence: CDR1 LGHNT, CDR2 FRNRAP. Trimming cost V 0 bases and J 0 bases, with 14 bases left between them. The CDR3 spans 17 residues. The CDR3 region has the DNA TGTGCTAGTGGTTTGGTATGGCAGGGAAAAATGAACACTGAAGCTTTCTTT. Amino acids: CASGLVWQGKMNTEAFF.

The rearrangement joins TRBV6-6 to TRBJ1-1, with D possibly matching TRBD1 (6 bases). With 6 bases removed from V and 10 bases from J, the gap between germline ends came to 18 bases. The CDR3 extends over 13 amino acids. In germline, CDR1 is MNHNY, CDR2 SVGAGI (reference sequence). Here the CDR3 reads CASSEPLRGGAFF. DNA for the CDR3: TGTGCCAGCAGCGAACCTCTCAGGGGTGGAGCTTTCTTT.

V is TRBV11-2 and J is TRBJ2-5; weak D call: TRBD2 (6 bases). The CDR3 loop spans 15 amino acids. CDR1 is SGHAT and CDR2 is FQNNGV in the germline V gene. V was cut by 0 bases and J by 6 bases, with 14 bases left in between. Here the CDR3 reads CASSLDLDYSKTQYF. CDR3 nucleotides: TGTGCCAGCAGCTTAGATCTGGACTACAGCAAGACCCAGTACTTC.

The chain couples TRBV23-1 to TRBJ1-5; 9 bases are shared with TRBD1. TRBV23-1 is labeled an ORF, and its function is uncertain. The CDR3 has 16 amino acids. V lost 2 bases to trimming and J lost 6 bases; unmatched junction nucleotides: 8. CDR3: CASSQKGQGMRQPQHF. In DNA form, the CDR3 reads TGCGCCAGCAGTCAAAAGGGACAGGGTATGCGTCAGCCCCAGCATTTT.

This chain joins TRBV7-2 and TRBJ1-1; D might be TRBD1 (5 bases). Trimming removed 5 bases from V and 0 bases from J, with 13 bases in between. Germline lookup yields CDR1 SGHTA and CDR2 FQGNSA. The CDR3 loop spans 15 amino acids. CDR3 residues: CASSLMGQVNTEAFF. The CDR3 DNA sequence: TGTGCCAGCAGCCTAATGGGGCAGGTGAACACTGAAGCTTTCTTT. Using reference TRBV7-2 and TRBJ1-1 for the parts outside the CDR3, the full variable domain is GAGVSQSPSNKVTEKGKDVELRCDPISGHTALYWYRQSLGQGLEFLIYFQGNSAPDKSGLPSDRFSAERTGGSVSTLTIQRTQQEDSAVYLCASSLMGQVNTEAFFGQGTRLTVV.

This clone was counted once. The chain combines TRBV28 with TRBJ1-5, with a tentative D call TRBD1 (6 bases). This CDR3 region has 17 residues. Trimming cost V 2 bases and J 2 bases, with 16 bases left between them. Germline-derived CDR1 and CDR2 are MDHEN and SYDVKM. The CDR3 sequence: CASSLPYHRVGNQPQHF. The DNA for the CDR3 is TGTGCCAGCAGTTTACCCTACCACAGGGTCGGCAATCAGCCCCAGCATTTT.

The V and J genes are TRBV19 and TRBJ2-7; 9 nucleotides align to TRBD1. The CDR3 is made up of 14 amino acids. In germline, CDR1 is LNHDA, CDR2 SQIVND (reference sequence). V was clipped by 5 bases and J by 4 bases; unmatched bases: 6. DNA for the CDR3: TGTGCCAGTAGTGTCACCGGGACAGGGTACGAGCAGTACTTC. Translating gives CASSVTGTGYEQYF.

The rearrangement links TRBV6-5 to TRBJ1-2; D is uncertain. The germline V and J ends were trimmed by 0 bases and 4 bases, with 12 bases remaining between them. This CDR3 has 15 amino acids. The V gene's germline CDR1 is MNHEY and CDR2 SVGAGI. The CDR3 region has the DNA TGTGCCAGCAGTTACTCGGCGGGCTCGGGCTATGGCTACACCTTC. Translating it yields CASSYSAGSGYGYTF.

The chain carries TRBV4-3 and TRBJ2-4, with 8 nucleotides matching TRBD1. Germline V lookup: CDR1 LGHNA, CDR2 YSLEER. V gave up 4 bases and J gave up 3 bases; unmatched junction bases: 8. This CDR3 comprises 16 residues. This chain's CDR3 is CASSPSPGGVKNIQYF. The CDR3 nucleotides are TGCGCCAGCAGCCCAAGTCCAGGGGGCGTCAAAAACATTCAGTACTTC.

The genes are TRBV6-6 and TRBJ1-2, with a possible D match to TRBD1 (5 bases). V shed 6 bases and J shed 7 bases, with 12 bases lying between them. The germline V gene encodes CDR1 MNHNY and CDR2 SVGAGI (reference sequence). The CDR3 is made up of 12 amino acids. CDR3 sequence: CASSQDSLGYTF. The CDR3 DNA reads TGTGCCAGCAGCCAAGACAGCCTTGGCTACACCTTC.

The V and J genes are TRBV19 and TRBJ1-2, with a possible D match to TRBD1 (6 bases). The V end was cut by 0 bases, the J end by 4 bases, with 18 bases between. This CDR3 comprises 17 residues. Germline V gives CDR1 LNHDA, CDR2 SQIVND (reference sequence). CDR3 in DNA: TGTGCCAGTAGTATAGATCTGGACAGAGGGGGAATCTATGGCTACACCTTC. This codes for CASSIDLDRGGIYGYTF.

The chain uses TRBV6-1 and TRBJ2-5, with a tentative D call TRBD1 (5 bases). This CDR3 is built from 15 residues. Germline CDR1 and CDR2: MNHNS and SASEGT. Trimming removed 2 bases from V and 5 bases from J, with 15 bases in between. CDR3 residues: CASSESGREGETQYF. As DNA, the CDR3 is TGTGCCAGCAGTGAATCTGGCAGGGAAGGGGAGACCCAGTACTTC.

A single count supports this clone. CDR3 bases: TGTGCCAGCAGCCCCCCCATGACGCTAGCGGAGCTATACAATGAGCAGTTCTTC. The encoded protein is CASSPPMTLAELYNEQFF. V and J are TRBV7-9 and TRBJ2-1, with 7 bases that match TRBD2. Per germline, CDR1 SEHNR and CDR2 FQNEAQ (reference sequence). This CDR3 has 18 residues. J lost 4 bases, V lost 5 bases, and 17 bases had no gene match. Complete variable domain (other parts from reference TRBV7-9 and TRBJ2-1): DTGVSQNPRHKITKRGQNVTFRCDPISEHNRLYWYRQTLGQGPEFLTYFQNEAQLEKSRLLSDRFSAERPKGSFSTLEIQRTEQGDSAMYLCASSPPMTLAELYNEQFFGPGTRLTVL.

The chain uses TRBV27 and TRBJ2-2; TRBD1 is a possible D gene (5 bases). The CDR3 has 16 residues. V dropped 0 bases and J dropped 4 bases, with 12 bases sitting between them. CDR1 is MNHEY, CDR2 SMNVEV, per germline (reference sequence). The CDR3 DNA reads as TGTGCCAGCAGTTTATCGCCAGGGTGGGTCACCGGGGAGCTGTTTTTT. This sequence encodes CASSLSPGWVTGELFF.